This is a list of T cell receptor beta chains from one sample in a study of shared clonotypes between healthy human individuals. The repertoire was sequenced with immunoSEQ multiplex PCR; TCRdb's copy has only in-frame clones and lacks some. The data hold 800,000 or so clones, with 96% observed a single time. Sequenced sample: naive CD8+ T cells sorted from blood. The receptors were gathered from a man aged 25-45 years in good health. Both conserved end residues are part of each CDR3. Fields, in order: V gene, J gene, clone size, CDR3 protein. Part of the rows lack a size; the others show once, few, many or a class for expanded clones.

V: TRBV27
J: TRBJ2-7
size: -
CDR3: CASSTVDRPTYEQYF

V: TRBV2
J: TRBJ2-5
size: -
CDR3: CASSEGTSAYQETQYF

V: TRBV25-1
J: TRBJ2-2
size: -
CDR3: CASSGQTGRTGELFF

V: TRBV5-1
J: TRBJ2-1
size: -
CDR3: CASSLDGGKLDEQFF

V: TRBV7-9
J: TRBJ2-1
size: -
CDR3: CASSLAPGWDYNEQFF

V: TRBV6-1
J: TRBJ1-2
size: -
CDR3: CASSEQFYGYTF

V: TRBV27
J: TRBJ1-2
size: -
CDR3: CASAVNGGYGYTF

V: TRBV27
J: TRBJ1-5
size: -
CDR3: CASSLSVGQGPQHF

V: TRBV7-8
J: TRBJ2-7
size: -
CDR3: CASSHDRDEQYF

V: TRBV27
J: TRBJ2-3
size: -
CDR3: CATAELAGGTDTQYF

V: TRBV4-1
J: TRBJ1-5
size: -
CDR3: CASSQDGGSNQPQHF

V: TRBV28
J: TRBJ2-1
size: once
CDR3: CASSFLGLASGSIYNEQFF

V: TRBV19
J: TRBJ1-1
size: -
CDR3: CASITLPGVSTEAFF

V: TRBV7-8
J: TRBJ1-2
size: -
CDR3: CASSMYTNYGYTF

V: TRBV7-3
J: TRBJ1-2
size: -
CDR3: CASSLTPSGLDGYTF

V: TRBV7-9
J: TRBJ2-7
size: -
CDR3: CASSPATGAYEQYF

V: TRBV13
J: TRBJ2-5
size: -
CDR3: CASSAGLASLNQETQYF

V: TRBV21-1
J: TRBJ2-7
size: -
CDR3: CASSKAGPEQYF

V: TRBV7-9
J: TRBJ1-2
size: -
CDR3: CASSLSTDQINYGYTF

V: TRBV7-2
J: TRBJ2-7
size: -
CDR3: CASRQSPATYEQYF